These 6 T cell receptor beta chains came from one sample sequenced in a study of shared clonotypes between healthy human individuals. Sequenced by immunoSEQ multiplex PCR; TCRdb stores in-frame clones only, minus some. The table lists roughly 2.2 million clones, less than 95% of them singletons. Sequencing was carried out using naive CD4+ T cells from PBMCs. The subset denotes: CD45RA+ positively selected. The receptors shown here come from a man younger than 35 in good health. Some clones in this sample may be carry-over from other donors' samples.

The DNA for the CDR3 is TGTGCCATCGGGGCCGGGACGGGGCAAAACGGGGAGACCCAGTACTTC. This sequence encodes CAIGAGTGQNGETQYF. The chain combines TRBV10-3 with TRBJ2-5; D is tentatively TRBD1 or TRBD2 (5 bases each). The CDR3 has 16 residues. The germline CDR1 and CDR2 sequences are ENHRY and SYGVKD. V gave up 8 bases and J gave up 5 bases, with 24 bases separating them.

The chain carries TRBV6-1 and TRBJ2-7; D uncertain. Germline values: CDR1 MNHNS, CDR2 SASEGT. Trimming removed 7 bases from V and 1 base from J, with 14 bases in between. This CDR3 is built from 14 residues. The CDR3: CASTRARSSYEQYF. CDR3 coding DNA: TGTGCCAGCACCCGAGCTCGAAGTTCCTACGAGCAGTACTTC.

CDR3 in DNA: TGTGCCAGCAGCTTAACAGAGTACAATGAGCAGTTCTTC. This translates into CASSLTEYNEQFF. The chain joins TRBV7-3 to TRBJ2-1, with unresolved D. Trimming left V 0 bases short and J 4 bases short, with 4 bases between. This CDR3 has 13 amino acids. CDR1 is SGHTA, CDR2 FQGTGA, per germline.

This rearrangement joins TRBV6-1 to TRBJ1-3; D unresolved. Germline loops: CDR1 MNHNS, CDR2 SASEGT. The V end lost 8 bases, the J end lost 1 base, and 12 bases lay between the germline ends. The length of the CDR3 is 14 residues. CDR3: CASRFMDSGNTIYF. Here the CDR3 DNA reads TGTGCCAGCCGGTTCATGGATTCTGGAAACACCATATATTTT.

Concerning this clone: In the same sample, other DNA sequences code for this CDR3. The chain uses TRBV5-1 and TRBJ1-1, with a weak D call TRBD1 (5 bases). Germline V CDR1 and CDR2: SGHRS, YFSETQ. V dropped 0 bases and J dropped 4 bases, with 10 bases sitting between them. This CDR3 region has 14 residues. CDR3 coding DNA: TGCGCCAGCAGCTTGGGGGGCAGCGGCACTGAAGCTTTCTTT. Encoded protein: CASSLGGSGTEAFF. The whole variable domain, filled in from reference TRBV5-1 and TRBJ1-1, reads KAGVTQTPRYLIKTRGQQVTLSCSPISGHRSVSWYQQTPGQGLQFLFEYFSETQRNKGNFPGRFSGRQFSNSRSEMNVSTLELGDSALYLCASSLGGSGTEAFFGQGTRLTVV.

This clone showed up just once. The junction does not match germline at one end; this may be a read error. The rearrangement joins TRBV6-1 to TRBJ1-5; D may be TRBD1 (5 bases). CDR1 MNHNS and CDR2 SASEGT come from the germline V gene. The CDR3 spans 15 residues. The CDR3: CASSERAVRTQPQLF. The CDR3 coding sequence is TGTGCCAGCAGTGAAAGGGCGGTCAGGACACAGCCCCAGCTTTTT.